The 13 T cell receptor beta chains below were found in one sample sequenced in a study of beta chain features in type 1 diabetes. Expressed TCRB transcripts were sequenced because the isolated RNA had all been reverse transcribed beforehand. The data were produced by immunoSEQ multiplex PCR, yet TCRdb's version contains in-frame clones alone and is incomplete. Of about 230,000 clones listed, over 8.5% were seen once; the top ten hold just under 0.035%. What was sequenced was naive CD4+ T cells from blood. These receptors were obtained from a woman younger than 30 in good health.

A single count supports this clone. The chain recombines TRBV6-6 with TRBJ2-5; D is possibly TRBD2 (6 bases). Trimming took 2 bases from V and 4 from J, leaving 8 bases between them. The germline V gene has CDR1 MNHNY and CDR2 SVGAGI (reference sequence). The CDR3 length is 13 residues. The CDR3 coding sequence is TGTGCCAGCAGTTACACAGCGGGAGAGACCCAGTACTTC. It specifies CASSYTAGETQYF.

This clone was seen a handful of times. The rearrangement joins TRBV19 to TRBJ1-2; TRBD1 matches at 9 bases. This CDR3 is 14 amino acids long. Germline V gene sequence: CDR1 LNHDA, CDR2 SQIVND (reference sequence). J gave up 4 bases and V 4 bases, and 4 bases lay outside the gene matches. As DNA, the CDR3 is TGTGCCAGTAGTACAACAGGGGGCGGCTATGGCTACACCTTC. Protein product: CASSTTGGGYGYTF.

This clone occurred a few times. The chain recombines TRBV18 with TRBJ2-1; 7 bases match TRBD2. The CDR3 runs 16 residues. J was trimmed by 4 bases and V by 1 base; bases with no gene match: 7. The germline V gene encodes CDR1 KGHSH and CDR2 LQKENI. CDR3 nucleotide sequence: TGTGCCAGCTCACCACTGGCTAGCGGACCGTACAATGAGCAGTTCTTC. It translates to CASSPLASGPYNEQFF.

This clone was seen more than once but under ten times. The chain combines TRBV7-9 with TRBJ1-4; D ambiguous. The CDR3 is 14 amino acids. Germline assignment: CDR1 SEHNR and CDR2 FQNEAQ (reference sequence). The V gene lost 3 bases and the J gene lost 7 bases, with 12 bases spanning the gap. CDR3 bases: TGTGCCAGCAGCTTTGGGGAGTATAGTGAAAAACTGTTTTTT. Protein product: CASSFGEYSEKLFF. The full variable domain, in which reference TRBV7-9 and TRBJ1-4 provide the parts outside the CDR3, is DTGVSQNPRHKITKRGQNVTFRCDPISEHNRLYWYRQTLGQGPEFLTYFQNEAQLEKSRLLSDRFSAERPKGSFSTLEIQRTEQGDSAMYLCASSFGEYSEKLFFGSGTQLSVL.

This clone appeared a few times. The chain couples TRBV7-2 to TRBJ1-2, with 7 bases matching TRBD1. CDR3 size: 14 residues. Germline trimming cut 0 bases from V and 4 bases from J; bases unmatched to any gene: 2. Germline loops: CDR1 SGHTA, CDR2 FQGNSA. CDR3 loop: CASSLAGQLYGYTF. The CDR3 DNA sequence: TGTGCCAGCAGCTTAGCGGGACAGCTCTATGGCTACACCTTC.

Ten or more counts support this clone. In nucleotides, the CDR3 is TGCAGCGTTGAGGAGGGAGCCAAAAACATTCAGTACTTC. This translates into CSVEEGAKNIQYF. This sequence joins TRBV29-1 and TRBJ2-4; weak D call: TRBD2 (6 bases). The germline V gene encodes CDR1 SQVTM and CDR2 ANQGSEA. V lost 3 bases to trimming and J lost 0 bases, with 6 bases between them. The CDR3 is made up of 13 amino acids.

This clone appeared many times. The CDR3 DNA is TGTGCCAGCAGCTCCCAGCGGGGCAAGACAGATACGCAGTATTTT. Translating gives CASSSQRGKTDTQYF. The V gene is TRBV9, the J gene TRBJ2-3, with TRBD2 identical over 7 bases. With 4 bases clipped from V and 3 bases from J, the junction kept 8 bases outside the gene matches. This CDR3 contains 15 residues. Germline lookup yields CDR1 SGDLS and CDR2 YYNGEE.

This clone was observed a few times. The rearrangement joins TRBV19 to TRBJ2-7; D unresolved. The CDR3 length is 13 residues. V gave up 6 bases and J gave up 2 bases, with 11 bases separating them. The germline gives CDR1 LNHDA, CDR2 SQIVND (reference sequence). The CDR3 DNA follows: TGTGCCAGTAGCCAGGCCAGAACCTACGAGCAGTACTTC. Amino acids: CASSQARTYEQYF.

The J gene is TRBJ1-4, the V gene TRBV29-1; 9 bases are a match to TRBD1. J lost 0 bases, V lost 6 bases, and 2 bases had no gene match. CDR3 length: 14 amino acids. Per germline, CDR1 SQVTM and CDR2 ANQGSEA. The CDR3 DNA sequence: TGCAGCGTATGGACAGGGGCAACTAATGAAAAACTGTTTTTT. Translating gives CSVWTGATNEKLFF.

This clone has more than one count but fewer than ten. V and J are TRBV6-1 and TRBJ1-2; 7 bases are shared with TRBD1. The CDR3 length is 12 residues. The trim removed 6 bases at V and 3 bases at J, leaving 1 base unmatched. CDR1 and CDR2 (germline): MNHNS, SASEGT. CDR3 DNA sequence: TGTGCCAGCAGAGGGACAGACTATGGCTACACCTTC. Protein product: CASRGTDYGYTF.

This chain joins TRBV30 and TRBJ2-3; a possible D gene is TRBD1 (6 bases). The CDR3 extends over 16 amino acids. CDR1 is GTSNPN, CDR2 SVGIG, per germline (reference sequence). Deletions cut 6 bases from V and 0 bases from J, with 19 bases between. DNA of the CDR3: TGTGCCTGTCTCGCCAAAGACAGGACTAGCACAGATACGCAGTATTTT. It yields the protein CACLAKDRTSTDTQYF.

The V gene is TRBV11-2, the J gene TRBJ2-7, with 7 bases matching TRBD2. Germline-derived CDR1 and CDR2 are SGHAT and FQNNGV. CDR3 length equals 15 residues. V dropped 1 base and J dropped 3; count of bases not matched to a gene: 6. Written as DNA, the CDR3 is TGTGCCAGCAGCTTAGCCGCGGGAGAGCACTACGAGCAGTACTTC. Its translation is CASSLAAGEHYEQYF.

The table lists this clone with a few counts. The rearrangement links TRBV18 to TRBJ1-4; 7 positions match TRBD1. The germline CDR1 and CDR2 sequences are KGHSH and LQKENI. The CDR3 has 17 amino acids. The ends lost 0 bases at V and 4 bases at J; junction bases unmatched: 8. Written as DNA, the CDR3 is TGTGCCAGCTCACCACCGCCCACAGGGGTTGGTAATGAAAAACTGTTTTTT. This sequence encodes CASSPPPTGVGNEKLFF.